This is a list of T cell receptor beta chains from one sample in a study of response to subunit inactivated influenza vaccine. TCRdb fed the RT-PCR reads into MiXCR, producing one record per CDR3 protein. The data hold 750,000 to 850,000 distinct CDR3 sequences, with around 18% observed a single time. The sequences come from PBMCs from blood, collected roughly 5 days after vaccination. Receptors originate from a man in his fifties or sixties who received an inactivated influenza vaccine. Each CDR3 is given with its conserved first and last residue. The D gene is left open where the match is weak. Where a row states a size, it is once, few, many or the class of an expanded clone; other rows omit it.

TRBD2	TRBV7-2	TRBJ2-1	.	TGTGCCAGCAGCCCCCTGGGACTAGCGGGGGGGCGTGAGCAGTTCTTC	CASSPLGLAGGREQFF
TRBD1	TRBV6-2/TRBV6-3	TRBJ2-3	.	TGTGCCAGCAGTCGTCACACAGGGGATCCAGATACGCAGTATTTT	CASSRHTGDPDTQYF
.	TRBV7-2	TRBJ2-6	.	TGTGCCAGCAGCCCACAACATATGAGCTCTGGGGCCAACGTCCTGACTTTC	CASSPQHMSSGANVLTF
TRBD2	TRBV7-2	TRBJ2-7	.	TGTGCCAGCAGCTCCAACCTAGCGGGGCTCTCCTACGAGCAGTACTTC	CASSSNLAGLSYEQYF
TRBD2	TRBV4-3	TRBJ2-1	few	TGCGCCAGCAGCCAAGAGCTAGCGGGGGGCCGCAATGAGCAGTTCTTC	CASSQELAGGRNEQFF
TRBD2	TRBV28	TRBJ2-7	few	TGTGCCAGCAGGGGACTAGCCACATTTGGGTACGAGCAGTACTTC	CASRGLATFGYEQYF
.	TRBV7-9	TRBJ2-7	.	TGTGCCAGCAGCCCAGACGGCGGCTACGAGCAGTACTTC	CASSPDGGYEQYF
.	TRBV4-2	TRBJ1-1	.	TGTGCCAGCAGCCCCCGGGGGGGTACGAACACTGAAGCTTTCTTT	CASSPRGGTNTEAFF
.	TRBV4-1	TRBJ2-3	.	TGCGCCAGCAGCCAAGTTAGGACAGACGGGACAGATACGCAGTATTTT	CASSQVRTDGTDTQYF
TRBD1	TRBV2	TRBJ2-7	.	TGTGCCAGCAGATCGGGGTGGACAGGGTTCGTCGAGCAGTACTTC	CASRSGWTGFVEQYF
TRBD2	TRBV5-7	TRBJ2-1	many	TGTGCCAGCAGCTTGACCCTAGCGGATCACAATGAGCAGTTCTTC	CASSLTLADHNEQFF
TRBD2	TRBV5-1	TRBJ2-5	many	TGCGCCAGCAGCTTGGGAACGAGCGGGGATGGGCAAGAGACCCAGTACTTC	CASSLGTSGDGQETQYF
.	TRBV12-3/TRBV12-4	TRBJ1-2	few	TGTGCCAGCAGTTTAAAGAGGAGCCAGGGATATGGCTACACCTTC	CASSLKRSQGYGYTF
.	TRBV6-2/TRBV6-3	TRBJ2-3	.	TGTGCCAGCAGCCGACCTGGGGGGCGAATGACAGATACGCAGTATTTT	CASSRPGGRMTDTQYF
.	TRBV2	TRBJ2-1	.	TGTGCCAGCAGTGAACTGACTAGCTACAATGAGCAGTTCTTC	CASSELTSYNEQFF
.	TRBV7-9	TRBJ2-2	few	TGTGCCAGCAGCGTACCCCGGATGGGGAACACCGGGGAGCTGTTTTTT	CASSVPRMGNTGELFF
.	TRBV30	TRBJ2-7	.	TGTGCCTGGAGTGTACAGGGCTACGAGCAGTACTTC	CAWSVQGYEQYF
TRBD2	TRBV5-5	TRBJ2-1	many	TGTGCCAGCAGCCTAGGACTAGCGGGAGAGAAGTTCTTC	CASSLGLAGEKFF
.	TRBV7-6	TRBJ2-5	.	TGTGCCAGCAGCCCGGACACGACCCAAGAGACCCAGTACTTC	CASSPDTTQETQYF
.	TRBV7-8	TRBJ2-7	.	TGTGCCAGCAGCTTAGAGGTGGGGGGCGCATCCTACGAGCAGTACTTC	CASSLEVGGASYEQYF
.	TRBV6-6	TRBJ1-5	.	TGTGCCAGCACTGGGAGGAAGGATCAGCCCCAGCATTTT	CASTGRKDQPQHF
.	TRBV9	TRBJ2-2	few	TGTGCCAACAGCGCGACAGTTAACACCGGGGAGCTGTTTTTT	CANSATVNTGELFF
.	TRBV21-1	TRBJ1-1	.	TGTGCCAGCAGCAAGAACCCGGGACAACTTAACACTGAAGCTTTCTTT	CASSKNPGQLNTEAFF
TRBD2	TRBV7-9	TRBJ2-1	.	TGTGCCAGCAGCTCCATTCGTGCGGGAGGGCGGTCTGAGCAGTTCTTC	CASSSIRAGGRSEQFF
TRBD2	TRBV5-5	TRBJ2-3	many	TGTGCCAGCAGCCTTGAGGCTAGCGGACGCACAGATACGCAGTATTTT	CASSLEASGRTDTQYF
TRBD2	TRBV20-1	TRBJ2-1	few	TGCAGTGCTTTAGCGGGGGGCAGGGATGAGCAGTTCTTC	CSALAGGRDEQFF
.	TRBV11-2	TRBJ2-7	.	TGTGCCAGCAGCACCCAATGGAGAGAGCAGTACTTC	CASSTQWREQYF
.	TRBV5-1	TRBJ2-3	few	TGCGCCAGCAGCCACCGGGACAACACAGATACGCAGTATTTT	CASSHRDNTDTQYF
TRBD1	TRBV5-1	TRBJ2-3	few	TGCGCCAGCAGCAAGGGACAGACTAGCACAGATACGCAGTATTTT	CASSKGQTSTDTQYF
.	TRBV7-9	TRBJ2-1	.	TGTGCCAGCAGCCCTAGCCTCTTCTCTTCCGTTTACAATGAGCAGTTCTTC	CASSPSLFSSVYNEQFF
.	TRBV7-6	TRBJ2-1	.	TGTGCCAGCAGCTTTACTACTAGCAAGTTGAATGAGCAGTTCTTC	CASSFTTSKLNEQFF
.	TRBV7-4	TRBJ2-6	.	TGTGCCAGCAGCTTCCCTCACGTCCTGACTTTC	CASSFPHVLTF
.	TRBV7-2	TRBJ2-1	.	TGTGCCAGCAGCTTAGTAGCTTCTGGGTATGAGCAGTTCTTC	CASSLVASGYEQFF
TRBD2	TRBV6-2/TRBV6-3	TRBJ2-1	few	TGTGCCAGCAGTTACGGAACTAGCGGCCATGGGCAGTTCTTC	CASSYGTSGHGQFF
TRBD2	TRBV6-5	TRBJ2-1	few	TGTGCCAGCAGTTTCCCCGGGAGGGAGCGGAATGAGCAGTTCTTC	CASSFPGRERNEQFF
TRBD1	TRBV7-3	TRBJ2-1	few	TGTGCCAGCAGCGAGGACAGGGGGTCCTACAATGAGCAGTTCTTC	CASSEDRGSYNEQFF
.	TRBV5-1	TRBJ2-7	.	TGCGCCAGCACCTGGGGGGCCAGCACCTACGAGCAGTACTTC	CASTWGASTYEQYF
.	TRBV20-1	TRBJ2-4	.	TGCAGTGGGCCGCCTTCGGGAGAGGACATTCAGTACTTC	CSGPPSGEDIQYF
TRBD2	TRBV10-2	TRBJ2-1	few	TGCGCCAGCAGTGAGTCTAGGGGCACTAGCGGTTTACTCTACAATGAGCAGTTCTTC	CASSESRGTSGLLYNEQFF
TRBD2	TRBV29-1	TRBJ2-1	.	TGCAGCGTTACCCGGACTAGCGGGAACGAGCAGTTCTTC	CSVTRTSGNEQFF
.	TRBV7-2	TRBJ1-1	many	TGTGCCAGCAGCACCTTGGGGGCAGTCGACACTGAAGCTTTCTTT	CASSTLGAVDTEAFF
TRBD2	TRBV12-3/TRBV12-4	TRBJ2-7	many	TGTGCCAGCAGTATCGGGGGGAGCTACGAGCAGTACTTC	CASSIGGSYEQYF
.	TRBV20-1	TRBJ2-3	.	TGCAGTGCTAGAGATGGGGGGAGAAATACGCAGTATTTT	CSARDGGRNTQYF
.	TRBV30	TRBJ2-1	.	TGTGCCTGGAGCAAGATTACTTACAATGAGCAGTTCTTC	CAWSKITYNEQFF
TRBD2	TRBV29-1	TRBJ2-1	many	TGCAGCGTGAGGCTAGCGGGAAGCTCCTACAATGAGCAGTTCTTC	CSVRLAGSSYNEQFF
TRBD1	TRBV5-6	TRBJ1-2	few	TGTGCCAGCAGCTTGGGTGGGCCAGGGGGCCCTCTATATTATGGCTACACCTTC	CASSLGGPGGPLYYGYTF
.	TRBV6-2/TRBV6-3	TRBJ1-5	few	TGTGCCAGCAGTTCCGGGACACCTAATCAGCCCCAGCATTTT	CASSSGTPNQPQHF
TRBD1	TRBV12-3/TRBV12-4	TRBJ2-2	.	TGTGCCAGCACCGGGACAGGTTTGAACACCGGGGAGCTGTTTTTT	CASTGTGLNTGELFF
.	TRBV12-3/TRBV12-4	TRBJ1-5	few	TGTGCCAGCAGACAATCAGGTGGTAGCAATCAGCCCCAGCATTTT	CASRQSGGSNQPQHF
.	TRBV4-2	TRBJ2-7	.	TGTGCCAGCAGCCAAGATACACCCTACGAGCAGTACTTC	CASSQDTPYEQYF
TRBD1	TRBV20-1	TRBJ2-5	.	TGCAGTGCTAGAGACTCAGGGGGCGATTTAAAGACCCAGTACTTC	CSARDSGGDLKTQYF
.	TRBV28	TRBJ2-1	few	TGTGCCAGCCACCGGAGAACGATGGGTGAGCAGTTCTTC	CASHRRTMGEQFF
.	TRBV12-3/TRBV12-4	TRBJ2-4	many	TGTGCCAGCAGTTTCCTCGGGTGGGACATTCAGTACTTC	CASSFLGWDIQYF
.	TRBV18	TRBJ2-7	.	TGTGCCAGCTCAGGGGCCTTCTCCTACGAGCAGTACTTC	CASSGAFSYEQYF
.	TRBV7-9	TRBJ2-2	.	TGTGCCAGCAGACCTCGAGCCGGGACTCCCGGGGAGCTGTTTTTT	CASRPRAGTPGELFF
TRBD1	TRBV9	TRBJ2-7	few	TGTGCCAGCAGCTCCCAGGGACAGGGTTACAACGAGCAGTACTTC	CASSSQGQGYNEQYF
TRBD1	TRBV7-2	TRBJ2-1	.	TGTGCCAGCAGCTTAGAGACAGGGAACCACAAGGAGCAGTTCTTC	CASSLETGNHKEQFF
.	TRBV29-1	TRBJ1-1	.	TGCAGCGTTGAAGTCTGGAGCACTGAAGCTTTCTTT	CSVEVWSTEAFF
TRBD1	TRBV7-9	TRBJ1-2	.	TGTGCCAGCAGCCTCGACAGGGGACCTGGCTACACCTTC	CASSLDRGPGYTF
.	TRBV28	TRBJ2-7	few	TGTGCCACCCGGGGGCCGAGCTCCTACGAGCAGTACTTC	CATRGPSSYEQYF